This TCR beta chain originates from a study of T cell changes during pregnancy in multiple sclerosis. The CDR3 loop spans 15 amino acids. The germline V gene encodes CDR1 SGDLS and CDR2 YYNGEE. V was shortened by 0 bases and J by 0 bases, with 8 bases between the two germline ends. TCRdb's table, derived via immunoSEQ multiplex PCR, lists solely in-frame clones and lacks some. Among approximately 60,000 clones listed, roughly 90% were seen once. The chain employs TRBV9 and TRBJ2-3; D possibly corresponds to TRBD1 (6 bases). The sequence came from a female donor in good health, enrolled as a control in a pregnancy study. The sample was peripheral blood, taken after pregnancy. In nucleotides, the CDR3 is TGTGCCAGCAGCGTAGAGGGGGAAAGCACAGATACGCAGTATTTT. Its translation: CASSVEGESTDTQYF.